Listed below are T cell receptor beta chains from one sample, sequenced in a study of cytotoxic CD8 clonotypes in ibrutinib-treated CLL. Some clones are missing from TCRdb's copy, which holds only in-frame ones; the method was immunoSEQ multiplex PCR. The data hold approximately 25,000 clones, with 55% to 70% observed a single time. Sequences were derived from PBMCs, sampled at disease progression, from a patient treated with ibrutinib. These receptors were collected from a human donor with chronic lymphocytic leukemia. CDR3s include the opening cysteine and the closing phenylalanine or tryptophan. Each record gives: CDR3 protein, CDR3 DNA, D gene, V gene, clone size, J gene. The D gene is left open where the match is weak. Expanded clones are given a class, and other clones once, few, many or no size at all.

CATSAGTNTGELFF | TGTGCCACCAGCGCCGGGACCAACACCGGGGAGCTGTTTTTT | - | TRBV15 | few | TRBJ2-2
CASSLVISVLNPTDTQYF | TGTGCCAGCAGCTTAGTAATCTCGGTCCTCAATCCCACAGATACGCAGTATTTT | - | TRBV7-9 | - | TRBJ2-3
CASRGQGPNQPQHF | TGTGCCAGTAGAGGACAGGGTCCCAATCAGCCCCAGCATTTT | TRBD1 | TRBV19 | - | TRBJ1-5
CASSLPRGNEQFF | TGTGCCAGCAGCTTGCCGAGGGGGAATGAGCAGTTCTTC | - | TRBV5-6 | - | TRBJ2-1
CATTAPSGNLNEQFF | TGTGCCACCACAGCCCCTAGCGGAAACCTCAATGAGCAGTTCTTC | TRBD2 | TRBV7-8 | - | TRBJ2-1
CASSLDGRVGDAYEQYF | TGTGCCAGCAGCTTGGATGGGAGGGTAGGAGACGCCTACGAGCAGTACTTC | TRBD2 | TRBV5-4 | - | TRBJ2-7
CASSRRHSYEQYF | TGTGCCAGCAGTCGTAGACACTCCTACGAGCAGTACTTC | - | TRBV27 | - | TRBJ2-7
CASSDGPRRRYGYTF | TGTGCCAGTAGTGACGGACCGAGGCGTCGATATGGCTACACCTTC | - | TRBV19 | few | TRBJ1-2
CASSSQINTEAFF | TGTGCCAGCAGCTCACAAATCAACACTGAAGCTTTCTTT | - | TRBV7-3 | - | TRBJ1-1
CASSIEGAGANVLTF | TGTGCCAGTAGTATTGAAGGGGCTGGGGCCAACGTCCTGACTTTC | - | TRBV19 | once | TRBJ2-6
CASSLAGSSYNSPLHF | TGTGCCAGCAGCTTAGCAGGGAGCTCCTATAATTCACCCCTCCACTTT | - | TRBV11-2 | - | TRBJ1-6
CASSLSGQGPYEQYF | TGTGCCAGCAGTTTGTCAGGACAGGGGCCCTACGAGCAGTACTTC | TRBD1 | TRBV27 | many | TRBJ2-7
CASSPPGRREKLFF | TGCGCCAGCAGCCCCCCGGGCAGGCGGGAAAAACTGTTTTTT | - | TRBV4-1 | - | TRBJ1-4
CASSEGTDNTEAFF | TGTGCCAGCAGTGAGGGGACGGACAACACTGAAGCTTTCTTT | - | TRBV6-4 | - | TRBJ1-1
CASSPGYQGGQGNQPQHF | TGTGCCAGCAGCCCCGGGTATCAAGGGGGGCAGGGGAATCAGCCCCAGCATTTT | - | TRBV5-6 | - | TRBJ1-5
CASSWSTNEKLFF | TGTGCCAGCAGTTGGTCAACTAATGAAAAACTGTTTTTT | - | TRBV2 | few | TRBJ1-4
CASSLKSFGYEQYF | TGTGCCAGCAGCTTGAAATCCTTCGGATACGAGCAGTACTTC | - | TRBV5-8 | - | TRBJ2-7
CATSRSLSTDTQYF | TGTGCCACCAGCAGGTCACTAAGCACAGATACGCAGTATTTT | - | TRBV15 | - | TRBJ2-3
CASSGGYQETQYF | TGTGCCAGCAGCGGGGGGTACCAAGAGACCCAGTACTTC | - | TRBV9 | - | TRBJ2-5
CASSMGGVPNYGYTF | TGTGCCAGTAGTATGGGGGGGGTCCCTAACTATGGCTACACCTTC | - | TRBV19 | once | TRBJ1-2
CASSIGNGVQEQYF | TGTGCCAGTAGTATCGGTAACGGAGTTCAGGAGCAGTACTTC | - | TRBV19 | - | TRBJ2-7
CASRGTGTEQYF | TGTGCCAGCAGAGGGACAGGGACCGAGCAGTACTTC | TRBD1 | TRBV7-9 | - | TRBJ2-7
CASSLRRRETQYF | TGCGCCAGCAGCTTGCGAAGGCGGGAGACCCAGTACTTC | - | TRBV5-1 | - | TRBJ2-5
CASSLVQGTYNEQFF | TGTGCCAGCAGCTTAGTTCAGGGCACCTACAATGAGCAGTTCTTC | - | TRBV11-2 | - | TRBJ2-1
CASSTRGVMTGYTF | TGTGCCAGCAGTACCAGGGGGGTTATGACCGGCTACACCTTC | TRBD1 | TRBV6-5 | - | TRBJ1-2
CASSPFTSGVNNEQFF | TGTGCCAGCAGCCCCTTTACTAGCGGGGTTAACAATGAGCAGTTCTTC | TRBD2 | TRBV2 | once | TRBJ2-1
CASSYTQGLDGNTIYF | TGTGCCAGCAGTTACACGCAGGGGCTTGATGGAAACACCATATATTTT | - | TRBV6-5 | - | TRBJ1-3
CASSGGLAGNNEQFF | TGTGCCAGCAGCGGGGGACTAGCGGGGAACAATGAGCAGTTCTTC | TRBD2 | TRBV7-9 | - | TRBJ2-1
CASSLESWTGELFF | TGTGCCAGCAGCTTAGAGTCCTGGACCGGGGAGCTGTTTTTT | - | TRBV7-2 | - | TRBJ2-2
CASSLWGAGYGYTF | TGTGCCAGCAGCTTGTGGGGCGCGGGCTATGGCTACACCTTC | - | TRBV5-4 | - | TRBJ1-2
CASPRLQYRPSSYEQYF | TGTGCCAGTCCCCGTCTCCAATACAGGCCGAGCTCCTACGAGCAGTACTTC | - | TRBV19 | - | TRBJ2-7
CASSLRSMNTEAFF | TGCGCCAGCAGCTTGCGGAGCATGAACACTGAAGCTTTCTTT | - | TRBV5-1 | - | TRBJ1-1
CASSIMDRAYEQYF | TGTGCCAGTAGTATAATGGACAGGGCCTACGAGCAGTACTTC | TRBD1 | TRBV19 | - | TRBJ2-7
CASSYSIAGVADTQYF | TGTGCCAGCAGTTACTCGATAGCGGGGGTTGCAGATACGCAGTATTTT | TRBD2 | TRBV6-5 | few | TRBJ2-3
CASSGAGTSGGASSYNEQFF | TGTGCCAGTAGCGGAGCCGGGACTAGCGGGGGGGCGAGCTCCTACAATGAGCAGTTCTTC | TRBD2 | TRBV19 | - | TRBJ2-1
CASSLVYVRDNSPLHF | TGTGCCAGCAGCTTAGTCTACGTGAGGGATAATTCACCCCTCCACTTT | - | TRBV7-9 | few | TRBJ1-6
CASSLPGLDTQYF | TGTGCCAGCAGCCTCCCAGGGTTAGATACGCAGTATTTT | - | TRBV13 | - | TRBJ2-3
CASSQDRWRVGNTEAFF | TGCGCCAGCAGCCAAGATCGGTGGAGGGTCGGGAACACTGAAGCTTTCTTT | - | TRBV4-3 | once | TRBJ1-1
CASRAEYWNTEAFF | TGTGCCAGCAGGGCCGAGTATTGGAACACTGAAGCTTTCTTT | - | TRBV2 | - | TRBJ1-1
CASSLAASTATQYF | TGTGCCAGCAGCTTAGCTGCCTCCACAGCTACGCAGTATTTT | - | TRBV11-3 | few | TRBJ2-3
CASSLVPGFTYEQYF | TGTGCCAGCAGCCTAGTGCCGGGGTTCACCTACGAGCAGTACTTC | - | TRBV4-2 | once | TRBJ2-7
CSAGREETQYF | TGCAGTGCTGGCAGGGAAGAGACCCAGTACTTC | - | TRBV20-1 | - | TRBJ2-5
CASSKDRVYGYTF | TGTGCCAGCAGCAAAGACAGGGTTTACGGCTACACCTTC | TRBD1 | TRBV7-2 | - | TRBJ1-2
CATITGYSNQPQHF | TGTGCCACCATTACAGGGTATAGCAATCAGCCCCAGCATTTT | - | TRBV6-1 | - | TRBJ1-5
CASSLDPGQGTGELFF | TGTGCCAGCAGCTTAGACCCCGGACAGGGGACCGGGGAGCTGTTTTTT | TRBD1 | TRBV7-9 | - | TRBJ2-2
CASSSHSFPETQYF | TGTGCCAGCAGTTCGCACAGTTTTCCGGAGACCCAGTACTTC | - | TRBV27 | - | TRBJ2-5
CASSLPGQGAGEQYF | TGTGCCAGCAGCCTACCCGGACAGGGGGCGGGAGAGCAGTACTTC | TRBD1 | TRBV5-6 | once | TRBJ2-7
CASSIGVSSGEETQYF | TGTGCCAGTAGTATCGGGGTCAGTAGCGGGGAGGAGACCCAGTACTTC | TRBD2 | TRBV19 | - | TRBJ2-5
CASSLEGGNYEQYF | TGTGCCAGCAGCTTAGAGGGCGGAAACTACGAGCAGTACTTC | - | TRBV7-8 | - | TRBJ2-7
CASSLEAPRRGETQYF | TGTGCCAGCAGCTTGGAGGCCCCGAGGAGGGGAGAGACCCAGTACTTC | - | TRBV5-5 | once | TRBJ2-5